This TCR beta chain is from a study of blood T cell repertoires in COVID-19. The wider study: Sample material is recorded as cDNA or gDNA derived from T cells, B-cell-depleted T cells, or PBMCs.

The V and J ends lost 4 bases and 5 bases, in that order; junction bases with no gene match: 12. There are 17 residues in the CDR3. Germline CDR1 and CDR2: SGHDT and YYEEEE. Assay: immunoSEQ multiplex PCR; the TCRdb copy retains only in-frame clones and omits some. The sample has about 220,000 clones, 82% seen once. This clone was seen a few times. Membership in each cohort depended on participant-reported clinical history. The chain has TRBV5-6 and TRBJ1-1, with 12 nucleotides matching TRBD1. The source is an older woman who had recovered from COVID-19. The material sequenced was PBMCs or T cells enriched from blood (not recorded which). The CDR3 nucleotides read TGTGCCAGCAGCGATCCGCCGGGACAGGGGGCTGGGACTGAAGCTTTCTTT. Protein product: CASSDPPGQGAGTEAFF. Full variable domain (remainder filled in from reference TRBV5-6 and TRBJ1-1): DAGVTQSPTHLIKTRGQQVTLRCSPKSGHDTVSWYQQALGQGPQFIFQYYEEEERQRGNFPDRFSGHQFPNYSSELNVNALLLGDSALYLCASSDPPGQGAGTEAFFGQGTRLTVV.